This T cell receptor (beta chain) was recorded in a study of T cells in Graves' hyperthyroidism and ophthalmopathy. Study summary: Pretreatment peripheral blood was obtained at initial diagnosis.

A patient was excluded if there was uncontrolled infection, other autoimmune disease, pregnancy or lactation. Regarding this clonotype: What it binds is unknown.

Researchers amplified the TCR beta CDR3 regions from RNA transcripts. RT-PCR in the first round (using the HTBI primer set) targeted the TCR CDR3. TCRdb re-called the multiplex PCR reads with MiXCR, one entry per CDR3 protein. The sample carries hundreds of thousands of distinct CDR3 sequences, over 35% recorded once. General study results and limits: Ophthalmopathy and stable hyperthyroidism were separated by a 13 V-J model.

The CDR3 runs 13 residues. Germline lookup yields CDR1 ENHRY and CDR2 SYGVKD. V gave up 11 bases and J gave up 7 bases, with 21 bases separating them. J is TRBJ2-7 and V is TRBV10-3; TRBD2 is a possible D gene (5 bases). This TCR came from a woman aged 40 to 49 with Graves' hyperthyroidism. The sample taken for sequencing was blood. The CDR3 DNA reads as TGTGCCGGGAGCGGTGGACCCTACAATGAGCAGTACTTC. Translated, it gives CAGSGGPYNEQYF.